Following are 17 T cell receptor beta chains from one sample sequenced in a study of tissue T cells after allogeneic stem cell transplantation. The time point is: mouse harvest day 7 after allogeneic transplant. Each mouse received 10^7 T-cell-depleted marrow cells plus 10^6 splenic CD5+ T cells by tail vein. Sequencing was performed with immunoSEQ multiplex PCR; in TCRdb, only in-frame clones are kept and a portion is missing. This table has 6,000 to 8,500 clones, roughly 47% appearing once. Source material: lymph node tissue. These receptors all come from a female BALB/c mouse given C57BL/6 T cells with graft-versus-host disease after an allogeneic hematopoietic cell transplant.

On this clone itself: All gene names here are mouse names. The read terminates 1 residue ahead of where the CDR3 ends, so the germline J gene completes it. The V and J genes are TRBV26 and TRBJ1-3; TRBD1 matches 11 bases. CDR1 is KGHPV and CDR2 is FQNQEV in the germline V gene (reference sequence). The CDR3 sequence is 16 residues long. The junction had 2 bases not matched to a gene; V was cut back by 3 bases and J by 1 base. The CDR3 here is CASSLWTGGSGNTLYF. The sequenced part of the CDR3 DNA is TGTGCCAGCAGTCTCTGGACAGGGGGCTCTGGAAATACGCTCTAT.

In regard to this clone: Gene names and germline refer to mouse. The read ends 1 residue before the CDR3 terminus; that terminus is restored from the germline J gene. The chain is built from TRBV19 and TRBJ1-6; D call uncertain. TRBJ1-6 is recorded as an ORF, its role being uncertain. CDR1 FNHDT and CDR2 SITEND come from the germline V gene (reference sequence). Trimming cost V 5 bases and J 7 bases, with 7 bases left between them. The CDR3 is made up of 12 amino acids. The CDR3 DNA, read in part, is TGTGCCAGCAGGAACAACAATTCGCCCCTCTAC. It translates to CASRNNNSPLY. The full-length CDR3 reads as CASRNNNSPLYF.

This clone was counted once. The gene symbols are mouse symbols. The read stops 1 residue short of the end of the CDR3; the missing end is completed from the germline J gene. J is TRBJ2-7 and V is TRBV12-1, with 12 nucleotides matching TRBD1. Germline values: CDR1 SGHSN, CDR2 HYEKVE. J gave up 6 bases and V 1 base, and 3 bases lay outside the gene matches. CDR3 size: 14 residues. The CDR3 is CASSLGTGGSEQYF. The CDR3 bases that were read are TGTGCCAGCTCTCTAGGGACAGGGGGCAGTGAACAGTAC.

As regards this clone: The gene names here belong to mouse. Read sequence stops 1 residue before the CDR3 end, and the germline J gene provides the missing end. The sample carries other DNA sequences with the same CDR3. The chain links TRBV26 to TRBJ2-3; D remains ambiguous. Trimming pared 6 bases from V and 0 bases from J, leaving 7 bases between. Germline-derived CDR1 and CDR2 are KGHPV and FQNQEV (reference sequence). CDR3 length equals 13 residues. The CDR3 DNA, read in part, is TGTGCCAGCAGCCTCAGTAGTGCAGAAACGCTGTAT. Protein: CASSLSSAETLY. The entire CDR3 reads CASSLSSAETLYF.

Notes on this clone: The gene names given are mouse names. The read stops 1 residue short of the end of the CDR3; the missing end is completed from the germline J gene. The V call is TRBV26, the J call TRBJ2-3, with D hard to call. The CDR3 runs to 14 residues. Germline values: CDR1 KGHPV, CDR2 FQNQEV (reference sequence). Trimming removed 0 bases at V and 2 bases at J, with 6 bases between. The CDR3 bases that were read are TGTGCCAGCAGTCTGTCCGGATATGCAGAAACGCTGTAT. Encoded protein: CASSLSGYAETLY. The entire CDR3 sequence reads CASSLSGYAETLYF.

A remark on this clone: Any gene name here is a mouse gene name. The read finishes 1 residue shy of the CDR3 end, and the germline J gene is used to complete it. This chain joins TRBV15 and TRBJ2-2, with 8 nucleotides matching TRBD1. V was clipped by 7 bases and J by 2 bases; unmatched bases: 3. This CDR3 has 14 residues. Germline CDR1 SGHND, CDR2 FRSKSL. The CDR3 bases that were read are TGTGCCAGCATCAGGGGGCACAACACCGGGCAGCTCTAC. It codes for CASIRGHNTGQLY. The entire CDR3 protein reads CASIRGHNTGQLYF.

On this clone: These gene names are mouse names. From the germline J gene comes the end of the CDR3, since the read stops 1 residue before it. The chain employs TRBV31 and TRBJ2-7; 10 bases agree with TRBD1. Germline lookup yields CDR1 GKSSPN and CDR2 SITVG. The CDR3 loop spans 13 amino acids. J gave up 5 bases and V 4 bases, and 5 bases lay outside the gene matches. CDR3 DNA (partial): TGTGCCTGGATTCCCGACAGGGGGCATGAACAGTAC. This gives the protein CAWIPDRGHEQY. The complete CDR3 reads CAWIPDRGHEQYF.

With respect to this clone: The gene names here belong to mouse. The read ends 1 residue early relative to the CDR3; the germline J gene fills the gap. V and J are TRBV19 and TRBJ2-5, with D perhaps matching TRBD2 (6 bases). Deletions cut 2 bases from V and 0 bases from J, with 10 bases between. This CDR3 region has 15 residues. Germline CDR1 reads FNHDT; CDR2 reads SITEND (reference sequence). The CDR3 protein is CASSILGFNQDTQYF. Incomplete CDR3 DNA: TGTGCCAGCAGTATCCTGGGGTTTAACCAAGACACCCAGTAC.

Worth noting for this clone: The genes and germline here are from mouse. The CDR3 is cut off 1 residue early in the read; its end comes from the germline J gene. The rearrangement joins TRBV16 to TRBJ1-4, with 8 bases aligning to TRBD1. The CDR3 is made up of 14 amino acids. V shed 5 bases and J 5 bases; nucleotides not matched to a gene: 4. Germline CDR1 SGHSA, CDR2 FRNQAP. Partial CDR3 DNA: TGTGCAAGCAGCCTCAGGGGGCGGAACGAAAGATTATTT. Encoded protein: CASSLRGRNERLF. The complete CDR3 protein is CASSLRGRNERLFF.

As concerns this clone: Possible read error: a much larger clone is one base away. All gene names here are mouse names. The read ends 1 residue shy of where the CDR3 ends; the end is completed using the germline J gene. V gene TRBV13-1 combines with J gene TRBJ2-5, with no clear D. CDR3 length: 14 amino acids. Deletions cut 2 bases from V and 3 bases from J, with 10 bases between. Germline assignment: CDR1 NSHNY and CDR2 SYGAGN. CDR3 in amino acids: CASSEVRVQDTQYF. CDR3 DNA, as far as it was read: TGTGCCAGCAGTGAAGTGAGGGTTCAAGACACCCAGTAC.

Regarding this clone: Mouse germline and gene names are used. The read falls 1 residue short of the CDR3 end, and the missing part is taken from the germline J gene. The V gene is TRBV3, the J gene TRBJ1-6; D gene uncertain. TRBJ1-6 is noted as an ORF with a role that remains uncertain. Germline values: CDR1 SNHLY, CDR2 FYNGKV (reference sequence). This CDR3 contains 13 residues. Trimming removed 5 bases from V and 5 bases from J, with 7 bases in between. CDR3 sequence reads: CASSATNNSPLYF. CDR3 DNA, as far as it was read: TGTGCCAGCAGCGCGACAAATAATTCGCCCCTCTAC.

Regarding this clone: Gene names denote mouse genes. This chain's CDR3 is CASSLSQGKNSPLYF. The covered CDR3 bases are TGTGCCAGCAGTCTGTCTCAGGGAAAGAATTCGCCCCTCTAC. This chain connects TRBV26 to TRBJ1-6, with D possibly TRBD1 on 5 matching bases. The read stops 1 residue short of the end of the CDR3; the missing end is completed from the germline J gene. TRBJ1-6 falls under the ORF class, with uncertain function. The CDR3 is made up of 15 amino acids. With 0 bases removed from V and 7 bases from J, the gap between germline ends came to 10 bases. Germline V gene lookup returns CDR1 KGHPV and CDR2 FQNQEV (reference sequence).

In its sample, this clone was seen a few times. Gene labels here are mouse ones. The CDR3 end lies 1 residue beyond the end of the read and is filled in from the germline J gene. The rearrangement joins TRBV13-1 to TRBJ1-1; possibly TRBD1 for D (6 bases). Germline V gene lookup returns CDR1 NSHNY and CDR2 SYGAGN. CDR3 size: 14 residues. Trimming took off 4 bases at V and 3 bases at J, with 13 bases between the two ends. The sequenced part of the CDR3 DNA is TGTGCCAGCAGTCCACTCAGGGGAGACACAGAAGTCTTC. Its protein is CASSPLRGDTEVF. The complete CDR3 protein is CASSPLRGDTEVFF.

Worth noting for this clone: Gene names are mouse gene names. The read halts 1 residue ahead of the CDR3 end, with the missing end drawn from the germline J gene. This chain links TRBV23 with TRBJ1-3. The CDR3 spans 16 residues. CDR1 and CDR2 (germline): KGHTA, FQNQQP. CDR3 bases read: TGCTCCAGCAGTCAAACCGGACGGTCTTCTGGAAATACGCTCTAT. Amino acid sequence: CSSSQTGRSSGNTLY. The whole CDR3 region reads CSSSQTGRSSGNTLYF.

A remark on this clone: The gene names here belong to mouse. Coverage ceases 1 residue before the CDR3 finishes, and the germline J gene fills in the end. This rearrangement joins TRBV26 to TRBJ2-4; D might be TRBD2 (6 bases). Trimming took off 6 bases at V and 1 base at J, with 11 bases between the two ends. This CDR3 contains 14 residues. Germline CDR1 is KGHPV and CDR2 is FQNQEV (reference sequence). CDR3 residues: CASSPGTRQNTLYF. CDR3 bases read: TGTGCCAGCAGCCCTGGGACTCGTCAAAACACCTTGTAC.

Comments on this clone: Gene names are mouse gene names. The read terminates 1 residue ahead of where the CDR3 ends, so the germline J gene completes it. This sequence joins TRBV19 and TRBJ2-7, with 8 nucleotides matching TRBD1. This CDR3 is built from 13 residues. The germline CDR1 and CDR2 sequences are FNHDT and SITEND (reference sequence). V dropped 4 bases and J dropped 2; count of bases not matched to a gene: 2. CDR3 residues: CASSSGQAYEQYF. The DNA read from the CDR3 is TGTGCCAGCAGTTCGGGACAGGCCTATGAACAGTAC.

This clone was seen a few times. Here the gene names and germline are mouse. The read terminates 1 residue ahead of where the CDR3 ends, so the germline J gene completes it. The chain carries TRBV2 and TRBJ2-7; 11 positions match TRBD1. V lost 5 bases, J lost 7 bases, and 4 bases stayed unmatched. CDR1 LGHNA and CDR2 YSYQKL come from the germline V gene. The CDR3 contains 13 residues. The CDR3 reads CASSLDRGQEQYF. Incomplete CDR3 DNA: TGTGCCAGCAGCTTGGACAGGGGGCAGGAACAGTAC.